This TCR beta chain was captured by sequencing in a study of cytomegalovirus exposure and HLA in healthy donors. Study-wide results and limits: According to the study, approximately 150 TCR beta chains were cytomegalovirus-associated.

Generated by immunoSEQ multiplex PCR, the TCRdb table keeps only in-frame clones and is missing some. The repertoire includes about 330,000 clones, 87% of them detected once, and approximately 1.1% sits in the top ten. About this clone itself: Its antigen is currently unknown.

CDR1 MNHEY and CDR2 SVGAGI come from the germline V gene. V gave up 7 bases and J gave up 1 base, with 11 bases separating them. CDR3 length equals 14 residues. The specimen was PBMCs. The chain is built from TRBV6-5 and TRBJ2-1; a weak D match, TRBD2 (5 bases). The source of this sequence is a woman in her thirties in good health and CMV-seropositive. For the CDR3, the DNA is TGTGCCAGCATGGTCGCGGGTTCCTACAATGAGCAGTTCTTC. Its translation is CASMVAGSYNEQFF.